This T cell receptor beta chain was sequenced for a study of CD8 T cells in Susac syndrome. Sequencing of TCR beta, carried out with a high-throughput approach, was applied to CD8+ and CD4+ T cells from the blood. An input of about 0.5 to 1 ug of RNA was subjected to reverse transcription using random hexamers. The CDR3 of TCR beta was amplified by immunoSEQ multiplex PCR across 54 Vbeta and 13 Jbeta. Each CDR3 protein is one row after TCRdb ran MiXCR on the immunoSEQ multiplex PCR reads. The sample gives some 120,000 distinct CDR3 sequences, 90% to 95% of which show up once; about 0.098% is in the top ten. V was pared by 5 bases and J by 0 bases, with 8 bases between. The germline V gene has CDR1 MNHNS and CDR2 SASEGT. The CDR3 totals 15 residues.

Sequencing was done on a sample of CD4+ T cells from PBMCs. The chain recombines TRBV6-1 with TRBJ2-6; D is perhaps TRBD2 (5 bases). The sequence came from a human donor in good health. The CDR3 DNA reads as TGTGCCAGCAGTCGGGGAGACTCTGGGGCCAACGTCCTGACTTTC. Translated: CASSRGDSGANVLTF.